This passage covers 15 T cell receptor beta chains from one sample sequenced in a study of shared clonotypes between healthy human individuals. TCRdb's table, derived via immunoSEQ multiplex PCR, lists solely in-frame clones and lacks some. The table shows 450,000 to 550,000 clones, with around 79% occurring only once. Specimen: PBMCs. Receptor source: a woman aged 40 to 50 in good health. Some clones in this sample may be carry-over from other donors' samples.

This clone has only a few counts. The chain's CDR3 is CSVGGSYNEQFF. The CDR3 DNA is TGCAGCGTTGGCGGCTCCTACAATGAGCAGTTCTTC. V and J are TRBV29-1 and TRBJ2-1; no clear D gene. Germline CDR1 and CDR2: SQVTM and ANQGSEA. The V end was cut by 4 bases, the J end by 0 bases, with 4 bases between. CDR3 length: 12 amino acids.

This clone has only a few counts. V usage is TRBV9 and J usage is TRBJ1-4; D not certain. Germline values: CDR1 SGDLS, CDR2 YYNGEE. The CDR3 is made up of 14 amino acids. V lost 4 bases and J 7 bases, leaving 14 bases between the germline ends. CDR3 sequence (DNA): TGTGCCAGCAGCCCCGGGCTGAGAGGTGAAAAACTGTTTTTT. This codes for CASSPGLRGEKLFF. The entire variable domain, with the rest obtained from reference TRBV9 and TRBJ1-4, is as follows: DSGVTQTPKHLITATGQRVTLRCSPRSGDLSVYWYQQSLDQGLQFLIQYYNGEERAKGNILERFSAQQFPDLHSELNLSSLELGDSALYFCASSPGLRGEKLFFGSGTQLSVL.

This clone was detected only once. The chain combines TRBV13 with TRBJ2-1; 14 nucleotides align to TRBD2. Per the germline V gene, CDR1 is PRHDT and CDR2 is FYEKMQ (reference sequence). There are 15 residues in the CDR3. The junction had 10 bases not matched to a gene; V was cut back by 6 bases and J by 12 bases. The CDR3 bases are TGTGCCAGCAGTCCCCGCCGGACTAGCGGGAGGTCGCAGTTCTTC. Amino acid sequence: CASSPRRTSGRSQFF.

V gene TRBV4-3 combines with J gene TRBJ2-3; D possibly uses TRBD1 or TRBD2 (5 bases each). CDR1 LGHNA and CDR2 YSLEER come from the germline V gene. V gave up 4 bases and J gave up 1 base, with 18 bases separating them. This CDR3 has 17 amino acids. The CDR3 DNA is TGCGCCAGCAGCCGAATCATCAGGGTGGGGGGCACAGATACGCAGTATTTT. This translates into CASSRIIRVGGTDTQYF.

This chain uses TRBV7-9 with TRBJ2-7; D is unclear. Germline V gene sequence: CDR1 SEHNR, CDR2 FQNEAQ (reference sequence). V gave up 5 bases and J gave up 0 bases, with 11 bases separating them. The CDR3 spans 14 residues. CDR3: CASSHTDRSYEQYF. The DNA of the CDR3 is TGTGCCAGCAGCCACACGGACCGCTCCTACGAGCAGTACTTC.

The rearrangement uses TRBV5-6 and TRBJ1-3, with 7 bases fitting TRBD1. Per the germline V gene, CDR1 is SGHDT and CDR2 is YYEEEE. The J segment lost 0 bases and the V segment lost 0 bases, leaving 3 bases of the junction unmatched. The CDR3 has 16 amino acids. The CDR3: CASSLVAGGSGNTIYF. The CDR3 nucleotides are TGTGCCAGCAGCTTGGTGGCAGGGGGCTCTGGAAACACCATATATTTT.

This chain uses TRBV7-2 with TRBJ2-7, with TRBD2 matching 11 bases. Germline CDR1 reads SGHTA; CDR2 reads FQGNSA. Unmatched junction bases numbered 11, after V lost 5 bases and J lost 5 bases. The CDR3 consists of 16 residues. Here the CDR3 reads CASSGALSGREDEQYF. In DNA, the CDR3 is TGTGCCAGCAGCGGAGCCCTTAGCGGGAGGGAGGACGAGCAGTACTTC.

The CDR3 DNA follows: TGCGCCAGCAGCTCCGGGACTAACTTTAACACCGGGGAGCTGTTTTTT. The encoded protein is CASSSGTNFNTGELFF. The gene calls are TRBV5-1 and TRBJ2-2, with 7 bases lining up with TRBD2. V lost 3 bases to trimming and J lost 2 bases; unmatched junction nucleotides: 7. The CDR3 covers 16 residues. Germline CDR1 SGHRS, CDR2 YFSETQ.

The rearrangement links TRBV2 to TRBJ1-3; a possible D gene is TRBD1 (6 bases). The CDR3 sequence is 13 residues long. Trimming cost V 9 bases and J 4 bases, with 13 bases left between them. Germline V gene lookup returns CDR1 SNHLY and CDR2 FYNNEI. CDR3 in DNA: TGTGCCAGTACAGGGATAACAGGAAACACCATATATTTT. It yields the protein CASTGITGNTIYF.

V is TRBV7-2 and J is TRBJ2-2; D remains ambiguous. The germline V gene has CDR1 SGHTA and CDR2 FQGNSA. Trimming cost V 3 bases and J 8 bases, with 7 bases left between them. The CDR3 runs to 12 residues. CDR3 residues: CASSFSYGELFF. The CDR3 DNA follows: TGTGCCAGCAGCTTTTCGTATGGGGAGCTGTTTTTT.

Notes on this clone: Additional DNA sequences in this sample encode the identical CDR3. The rearrangement joins TRBV5-1 to TRBJ2-6; D remains unclear. CDR1 SGHRS and CDR2 YFSETQ come from the germline V gene. The CDR3 consists of 14 residues. V was trimmed by 0 bases and J by 2 bases, leaving 3 bases between them. CDR3 nucleotides: TGCGCCAGCAGCTTGGATCCTGGGGCCAACGTCCTGACTTTC. It is translated as CASSLDPGANVLTF.

This rearrangement joins TRBV27 to TRBJ2-7, with D possibly matching TRBD2 (6 bases). V lost 1 base and J 6 bases, leaving 13 bases between the germline ends. Germline V lookup: CDR1 MNHEY, CDR2 SMNVEV (reference sequence). The CDR3 contains 14 residues. CDR3 region: CASSLYGTVGEQYF. The DNA of the CDR3 is TGTGCCAGCAGTTTATACGGGACTGTCGGCGAGCAGTACTTC.

The V and J genes are TRBV15 and TRBJ1-5; 7 positions agree with TRBD1. Germline V gene lookup returns CDR1 LNHNV and CDR2 YYDKDF (reference sequence). V shed 0 bases, J shed 4 bases, and the junction held 3 bases outside the gene matches. There are 15 residues in the CDR3. This CDR3 is CATSRDGTENQPQHF. The CDR3 region has the DNA TGTGCCACCAGCAGAGATGGGACAGAGAATCAGCCCCAGCATTTT. Together with reference TRBV15 and TRBJ1-5, the CDR3 gives the full variable domain: DAMVIQNPRYQVTQFGKPVTLSCSQTLNHNVMYWYQQKSSQAPKLLFHYYDKDFNNEADTPDNFQSRRPNTSFCFLDIRSPGLGDTAMYLCATSRDGTENQPQHFGDGTRLSIL.

A remark on this clone: Other DNA sequences of this sample code for an identical CDR3. J is TRBJ2-7 and V is TRBV18; D is perhaps TRBD1 or TRBD2 (5 bases each). Trimming pared 1 base from V and 4 bases from J, leaving 5 bases between. The germline CDR1 and CDR2 sequences are KGHSH and LQKENI. The CDR3 is made up of 12 amino acids. CDR3 protein: CASSPRGYEQYF. DNA for the CDR3: TGTGCCAGCTCACCACGGGGGTACGAGCAGTACTTC.

The chain couples TRBV4-3 to TRBJ2-1; 12 nucleotides match TRBD2. The germline gives CDR1 LGHNA, CDR2 YSLEER. There are 13 residues in the CDR3. V trimming: 4 bases; J trimming: 10 bases; junction bases outside the gene matches: 2. CDR3 sequence: CASSRGLAGEQFF. CDR3 sequence (DNA): TGCGCCAGCAGCCGAGGACTAGCGGGAGAGCAGTTCTTC.